These T cell receptor beta chains were read from a single sample in a study of cytomegalovirus exposure and HLA in healthy donors. Clones were sequenced by immunoSEQ multiplex PCR, and TCRdb holds only the in-frame ones, with some missing. The top ten clones hold around 10% of a sample with fewer than 85,000 clones, roughly 72% of them seen once. Sequences were obtained from PBMCs. The receptors stem from a woman between 35 and 50 years old in good health and CMV-seropositive. Each CDR3 is given with its conserved first and last residue. A D gene is named only where the DNA matches it firmly. Rows may omit the clone size; those that give it use once, few, many or a size class.

j_gene,d_gene,abundance,v_gene,CDR3nt,CDR3aa
TRBJ2-7,TRBD2,.,TRBV6-6,TGTGCCAGCAGCAAAACTAGCGGGGGAGTCTACGAGCAGTACTTC,CASSKTSGGVYEQYF
TRBJ2-3,TRBD1,.,TRBV7-9,TGTGCCAGCAGCCCGACCGGGACAGGCCTCCCAGATACGCAGTATTTT,CASSPTGTGLPDTQYF
TRBJ1-1,TRBD1,few,TRBV27,TGTGCCAGCAGGAAATACCCGGACAGGGAGGGTGCTGAAGCTTTCTTT,CASRKYPDREGAEAFF
TRBJ1-1,.,.,TRBV30,TGTGCCTGGAGTGTATCAGGGGTCACTGAAGCTTTCTTT,CAWSVSGVTEAFF
TRBJ1-5,.,.,TRBV27,TGTGCCAGCAGCCCCGGAGGCCCGTATCAGCCCCAGCATTTT,CASSPGGPYQPQHF
TRBJ2-7,.,few,TRBV4-3,TGCGCCAGCAGCCAAGAGGTGGGGGGTACCTACGAGCAGTACTTC,CASSQEVGGTYEQYF
TRBJ2-3,TRBD1,.,TRBV27,TGTGCCAGCAGTTCCCATAGGACAGGGTTGACAGATACGCAGTATTTT,CASSSHRTGLTDTQYF
TRBJ1-2,TRBD1,.,TRBV5-1,TGCGCCAGCAGCGGAACAGGGGATGATGGCTACACCTTC,CASSGTGDDGYTF
TRBJ2-2,TRBD2,.,TRBV5-4,TGTGCCAGCAGCTTAGCGGGACGAGGCGGGGAGCTGTTTTTT,CASSLAGRGGELFF
TRBJ1-1,.,.,TRBV30,TGTGCCTGGAGTGTACAGGAAAGAGACACTGAAGCTTTCTTT,CAWSVQERDTEAFF
TRBJ1-1,.,.,TRBV28,TGTGCCAGCAGTTTTAATCAGGCTGAAGCTTTCTTT,CASSFNQAEAFF
TRBJ2-2,TRBD1,.,TRBV30,TGTGCCTGGATGACAGGGGGAGGAACCGGGGAGCTGTTTTTT,CAWMTGGGTGELFF
TRBJ1-1,TRBD1,.,TRBV5-1,TGCGCCAGCAACCCCGGGACAGTTCACACTGAAGCTTTCTTT,CASNPGTVHTEAFF
TRBJ2-1,TRBD2,.,TRBV7-2,TGTGCCAGCAGCTCCGGACTAGCGGGGGGGTTAGTTGAGCAGTTCTTC,CASSSGLAGGLVEQFF
TRBJ1-1,.,few,TRBV5-6,TGTGCCAGCAGCTGGGAGCGGTTCATGAACACTGAAGCTTTCTTT,CASSWERFMNTEAFF
TRBJ2-7,.,.,TRBV4-1,TGCGCCAGCAGCCAGGGACTGGAGGGATACGAGCAGTACTTC,CASSQGLEGYEQYF
TRBJ1-5,.,.,TRBV7-2,TGTGCCAGCAGCTTTATTGGGGGAGGGATGGGACAGCCCCAGCATTTT,CASSFIGGGMGQPQHF
TRBJ1-5,.,.,TRBV19,TGTGCCAGTACCCCGGGCCTCGGGGATTTGGGCAATCAGCCCCAGCATTTT,CASTPGLGDLGNQPQHF
TRBJ1-5,TRBD1,few,TRBV6-1,TGTGCCAGCAACGGACAGGATGATAGCAATCAGCCCCAGCATTTT,CASNGQDDSNQPQHF
TRBJ2-3,.,.,TRBV29-1,TGCAGCGCTTCGGACACCGCAGATACGCAGTATTTT,CSASDTADTQYF
TRBJ2-7,.,.,TRBV30,TGTGCCTGGAGTGGGGGGACTCCGAGGGGCGAGCAGTACTTC,CAWSGGTPRGEQYF
TRBJ2-7,.,.,TRBV2,TGTGCCAGCAGCCTCTCCTACGAGCAGTACTTC,CASSLSYEQYF
TRBJ1-2,.,.,TRBV28,TGTGCCAGCAGTTTGAGTGAAAACTATGGCTACCCCTTC,CASSLSENYGYPF
TRBJ1-1,TRBD1,.,TRBV29-1,TGCAGCACAGGGAAGACAGGGGCGAACACTGAAGCTTTCTTT,CSTGKTGANTEAFF
TRBJ1-1,TRBD1,few,TRBV5-4,TGTGCCAGCCGGACAGGCGGGTCCCACACTGAAGCTTTCTTT,CASRTGGSHTEAFF
TRBJ1-1,.,.,TRBV5-1,TGCGCCAGCAGGGGGGGGACCGGGGGCACTGAAGCTTTCTTT,CASRGGTGGTEAFF
TRBJ2-3,TRBD2,.,TRBV7-3,TGTGCCAGCAGCCCACTAGCGGGGTCAGATACGCAGTATTTT,CASSPLAGSDTQYF
TRBJ2-6,.,.,TRBV7-9,TGTGCCAGCAGCGTCAGGGCCAACGTCCTGACTTTC,CASSVRANVLTF
TRBJ2-5,TRBD2,.,TRBV19,TGTGCCAGTAGTCTTGGCGGGACTAGCCAAGAGACCCAGTACTTC,CASSLGGTSQETQYF
TRBJ2-3,TRBD2,.,TRBV5-1,TGCGCCAGCACAACGACTAGCGGGCGCACAGATACGCAGTATTTT,CASTTTSGRTDTQYF
TRBJ1-2,.,.,TRBV5-1,TGCGCCAGCAGCTTGAATGGAGCTATGTATGGCTACACCTTC,CASSLNGAMYGYTF
TRBJ2-7,.,.,TRBV7-9,TGTGCCAGCAGCGGGACACTAAGCTCCTACGAGCAGTACTTC,CASSGTLSSYEQYF
TRBJ1-3,TRBD1,.,TRBV4-3,TGCGCCAGCAGCGGGACAGCCCGGAACACCATATATTTT,CASSGTARNTIYF
TRBJ1-1,.,many,TRBV30,TGTGCCAGGAGGTCTAACACTGAAGCTTTCTTT,CARRSNTEAFF
TRBJ1-2,.,.,TRBV5-1,TGCGCCAGCAGCTGGGACCAGGGGAACTATGGCTACACCTTC,CASSWDQGNYGYTF
TRBJ2-1,TRBD2,.,TRBV5-1,TGCGCCAGCAGCTTGGAGGCTAGCGGGAGCTACAATGAGCAGTTCTTC,CASSLEASGSYNEQFF
TRBJ1-2,TRBD1,.,TRBV30,TGTGCCTGGAGTGTACTAGGGCCAGGGGGTGGCTACACCTTC,CAWSVLGPGGGYTF